Listed below are T cell receptor beta chains from one sample, sequenced in a study of blood T cells in healthy people across ages. Using its own MiXCR run on the 5' RACE reads, TCRdb lists one record per CDR3 protein. The table records over a million distinct CDR3 sequences, 40% to 55% of them present only once. Sequenced input: blood. The receptors shown here come from a woman aged 60-75 years in good health. The CDR3 runs from the conserved cysteine through the conserved F or W. The D gene is left open where the match is weak. Not every row has a clone size; where given, it reads once, few, many or a size class.

len	abundance	j_gene	v_gene	d_gene	CDR3aa	CDR3nt
13	.	TRBJ2-7	TRBV11-1	TRBD1	CACSFTGAPEQYF	TGTGCCTGCAGCTTCACAGGGGCCCCCGAGCAGTACTTC
14	.	TRBJ2-2	TRBV10-3	.	CAISGDNRPGELFF	TGTGCCATCAGCGGGGACAACCGCCCCGGGGAGCTGTTTTTT
13	.	TRBJ2-1	TRBV30	.	CAWSGLGDNEQFF	TGTGCCTGGAGTGGATTAGGAGACAATGAGCAGTTCTTC
12	.	TRBJ2-3	TRBV20-1	TRBD2	CSAGGSWDTQYF	TGCAGTGCGGGAGGGTCTTGGGATACGCAGTATTTT
11	few	TRBJ2-3	TRBV27	.	CASSLGPTQYF	TGTGCCAGCAGTTTAGGGCCCACGCAGTATTTT
16	few	TRBJ1-2	TRBV28	TRBD1	CASSRIGSGGADGYTF	TGTGCCAGCAGCCGCATAGGATCAGGGGGCGCGGATGGCTACACCTTC
17	.	TRBJ2-3	TRBV21-1	.	CASRGGPDRLCTDTQYF	TGTGCCAGCAGAGGGGGCCCGGACAGGTTATGCACAGATACGCAGTATTTT
14	once	TRBJ2-3	TRBV6-5	.	CASSYMRGTDTQYF	TGTGCCAGCAGTTACATGCGGGGAACAGATACACAGTATTTT
16	.	TRBJ2-1	TRBV19	TRBD2	CASSIPAGASYNEQFF	TGTGCCAGTAGTATCCCCGCGGGAGCTTCGTACAATGAGCAGTTCTTC
15	.	TRBJ1-2	TRBV7-3	.	CASSLGGQAAGGYTF	TGTGCCAGCAGCTTAGGGGGGCAGGCGGCCGGAGGCTACACCTTC
14	.	TRBJ2-7	TRBV5-1	.	CASSLEGVAGEQYF	TGCGCCAGCAGCTTGGAGGGGGTGGCGGGAGAGCAGTACTTC
14	few	TRBJ2-1	TRBV6-5	TRBD2	CASSPTGPGGEQFF	TGTGCCAGCAGCCCTACAGGGCCGGGGGGGGAGCAGTTCTTC
15	.	TRBJ2-3	TRBV7-9	.	CASSLKGRPTDTQYF	TGTGCCAGCAGCTTAAAAGGACGGCCCACAGATACGCAGTATTTT
13	many	TRBJ1-2	TRBV6-6	.	CASAPAAGYGYTF	TGTGCCAGCGCCCCTGCGGCGGGATATGGCTACACCTTC
10	.	TRBJ2-4	TRBV29-1	.	CSAQQNIQYF	TGCAGCGCCCAACAAAACATTCAGTACTTC
15	.	TRBJ2-1	TRBV6-2/TRBV6-3	TRBD2	CASIRPGLAAEMQFF	TGTGCCAGCATTAGACCGGGACTAGCGGCGGAAATGCAGTTCTTC
13	many	TRBJ2-7	TRBV11-2	.	CASSPGTGGEQYF	TGTGCCAGCAGCCCCGGTACGGGTGGCGAGCAGTACTTC
15	.	TRBJ1-1	TRBV14	.	CASSLYGTVNTEAFF	TGTGCCAGCAGCCTATATGGGACGGTGAACACTGAAGCTTTCTTT
17	.	TRBJ1-1	TRBV27	.	CASSLSIGGQSYTEAFF	TGTGCCAGCAGTTTATCGATCGGCGGACAAAGTTACACTGAAGCTTTCTTT
14	.	TRBJ2-5	TRBV20-1	TRBD2	CSARAAGGQETQYF	TGCAGTGCTAGAGCAGCGGGAGGGCAAGAGACCCAGTACTTC
16	.	TRBJ2-6	TRBV19	.	CASSIIAGDGANVLTF	TGTGCCAGTAGTATAATTGCAGGGGATGGGGCCAACGTCCTGACTTTC
13	.	TRBJ1-6	TRBV12-3/TRBV12-4	.	CASSIFENSPLHF	TGTGCCAGCAGTATATTCGAGAATTCACCCCTCCACTTT
13	many	TRBJ2-3	TRBV6-4	.	CASSNIDSSSQYF	TGTGCCAGCAGCAACATAGACAGTTCTTCGCAGTATTTT
16	few	TRBJ2-7	TRBV27	TRBD2	CASRANSGGRLYEQYF	TGTGCCAGCCGCGCTAATTCTGGCGGGAGGCTATACGAGCAGTACTTC
15	.	TRBJ2-1	TRBV7-2	TRBD2	CASNPGLAGYNEQFF	TGTGCCAGTAACCCGGGACTAGCAGGCTACAATGAGCAGTTCTTC
15	.	TRBJ2-7	TRBV7-9	.	CASSLAAGVSYEQYF	TGTGCCAGCAGCTTAGCGGCAGGGGTGTCCTACGAGCAGTACTTC
13	.	TRBJ2-7	TRBV20-1	.	CSAMPGAAYEQYF	TGCAGTGCTATGCCAGGAGCGGCCTACGAGCAGTACTTC
12	once	TRBJ2-3	TRBV27	.	CACSPSTDTQYF	TGTGCCTGCAGCCCCAGCACAGATACGCAGTATTTT
14	.	TRBJ2-1	TRBV2	.	CASSPDKLQETQFF	TGTGCCAGCAGTCCCGACAAGCTCCAAGAGACCCAGTTCTTC
17	.	TRBJ2-6	TRBV7-9	TRBD1	CASSLGTGVSGANVLTF	TGTGCCAGCAGCTTGGGGACAGGGGTATCTGGGGCCAACGTCCTGACTTTC
12	.	TRBJ2-7	TRBV25-1	.	CASRHLSYEQYF	TGTGCCAGCCGACACCTCTCCTACGAGCAGTACTTC
13	.	TRBJ2-5	TRBV27	.	CASSLSNLETQYF	TGTGCCAGCAGTTTATCTAATTTGGAGACCCAGTACTTC
19	.	TRBJ2-1	TRBV27	TRBD2	CASSLSERGLAGGFNEQFF	TGTGCCAGCAGTTTATCGGAAAGGGGACTAGCGGGAGGTTTCAATGAGCAGTTCTTC
15	.	TRBJ1-2	TRBV5-8	.	CASSLLQGRGYGYTF	TGTGCCAGCAGCTTACTACAGGGCCGAGGCTATGGCTACACCTTC
14	many	TRBJ2-7	TRBV10-3	.	CATVGGREKEQQYF	TGTGCCACCGTCGGGGGGCGGGAGAAGGAACAGCAGTACTTC
11	.	TRBJ1-1	TRBV30	.	CAWTRVTEAFF	TGTGCCTGGACTCGGGTTACTGAAGCTTTCTTT
18	.	TRBJ2-3	TRBV24-1	TRBD1	CATSDLVPGQGGSDTQYF	TGTGCCACCAGTGATTTAGTACCGGGACAGGGAGGTTCAGATACGCAGTATTTT
15	.	TRBJ2-3	TRBV5-1	.	CASSLAWTSTDTQYF	TGCGCCAGCAGCTTGGCGTGGACTAGCACAGATACGCAGTATTTT
16	.	TRBJ2-4	TRBV5-6	.	CASSLSRQLAKNIQYF	TGTGCCAGCAGCTTGTCCAGACAACTAGCCAAAAACATTCAGTACTTC
15	few	TRBJ1-2	TRBV5-1	TRBD1	CASSPGTGEYYGYTF	TGCGCCAGCAGCCCAGGGACAGGGGAGTACTATGGCTACACCTTC
13	few	TRBJ2-3	TRBV27	.	CAIQGSSTDTQYF	TGTGCCATACAGGGATCTAGCACAGATACGCAGTATTTT
14	few	TRBJ1-4	TRBV12-3/TRBV12-4	TRBD1	CASSQGAADEKLFF	TGTGCCAGCAGCCAGGGGGCGGCTGATGAAAAACTGTTTTTT
15	few	TRBJ2-7	TRBV7-9	TRBD2	CASSEGTSGAYEQYF	TGTGCCAGCAGCGAAGGGACTAGCGGTGCCTACGAGCAGTACTTC
10	.	TRBJ2-5	TRBV7-8	.	CASKNNEQYF	TGTGCCAGCAAAAACAATGAGCAGTACTTC
15	few	TRBJ2-7	TRBV11-2	TRBD1	CASSDRTGADYEQYF	TGTGCCAGCAGCGATAGGACAGGAGCCGACTACGAGCAGTACTTC
13	.	TRBJ2-7	TRBV6-2/TRBV6-3	.	CASSSPRNYEQYF	TGTGCCAGCAGTTCCCCCCGGAACTACGAGCAGTACTTC
18	many	TRBJ2-1	TRBV4-1	TRBD2	CASSQDELGSGSTNEQFF	TGCGCCAGCAGCCAAGATGAGTTGGGTAGCGGGAGTACCAATGAGCAGTTCTTC
17	few	TRBJ1-4	TRBV6-6	TRBD1	CASSYGGKGARSEKLFF	TGTGCCAGCAGTTACGGGGGGAAGGGGGCCAGGAGTGAAAAACTGTTTTTT
17	once	TRBJ2-3	TRBV6-2/TRBV6-3	TRBD2	CASRSHGLAGSADTQYF	TGTGCCAGCAGATCCCATGGACTAGCGGGTAGCGCAGATACGCAGTATTTT
19	few	TRBJ2-6	TRBV12-5	.	CASGLVRQGVNPGANVLTF	TGTGCTAGTGGTTTGGTACGGCAAGGGGTCAATCCTGGGGCCAACGTCCTGACTTTC
16	few	TRBJ2-1	TRBV5-1	TRBD1	CASSIARTGLGLRLFF	TGCGCCAGCAGCATAGCCCGGACAGGTCTGGGGCTAAGACTGTTCTTC
15	.	TRBJ2-7	TRBV3-1	.	CASSQDPSSFNEQYF	TGTGCCAGCAGTCAAGATCCCTCGAGTTTCAATGAGCAGTACTTC
16	.	TRBJ2-1	TRBV27	.	CASSLSVPHLYNEQFF	TGTGCCAGCAGTTTATCGGTCCCCCATCTCTACAATGAGCAGTTCTTC
17	.	TRBJ2-1	TRBV7-3	TRBD2	CASSWTSGRGKYNEQFF	TGTGCCAGCAGCTGGACTAGCGGGAGAGGAAAGTACAATGAGCAGTTCTTC
13	few	TRBJ2-7	TRBV5-5	.	CASSSNPVREQYF	TGTGCCAGCAGCTCCAATCCTGTTCGCGAGCAGTACTTC
14	.	TRBJ1-5	TRBV29-1	.	CSVRLSGASPPQHF	TGCAGCGTACGGCTTTCAGGGGCTAGTCCGCCCCAGCATTTT
14	.	TRBJ2-7	TRBV27	.	CASSPGEGYYEQYF	TGTGCCAGCAGTCCCGGTGAGGGATACTACGAGCAGTACTTC
12	once	TRBJ2-5	TRBV3-1	.	CASSQDRNRQYF	TGTGCCAGCAGCCAAGATAGGAATCGGCAGTACTTC
17	.	TRBJ2-3	TRBV4-2	TRBD2	CASSQHPAGTGTDTQYF	TGTGCCAGCAGCCAGCACCCAGCGGGAACGGGCACAGATACGCAGTATTTT